This TCR beta chain was obtained from a study of T cells in Graves' hyperthyroidism and ophthalmopathy. About the study: Sampling of peripheral blood happened at initial diagnosis, prior to any treatment. Study-level findings and limits: From stable hyperthyroidism, ophthalmopathy was separated by a 13 V-J model.

Between the trimmed V and J ends, which lost 6 bases and 4 bases, there was a span of 10 bases. This CDR3 comprises 13 residues. This clonotype appeared many times. The antigen is not known. TCR beta CDR3 sequences were amplified from RNA transcripts. First-round RT-PCR with HTBI primers amplified the TCR CDR3 region. From the multiplex PCR reads, TCRdb called clonotypes with MiXCR, one entry per CDR3 protein. The sample includes about 400,000 distinct CDR3 sequences, approximately 16% of them seen just once. Ophthalmopathy patients had Clinical Activity Score at least 3, NOSPECS grade at least 4, duration under 3 months.

The receptor was derived from an older woman with Graves' ophthalmopathy. Sequencing was carried out using blood. The J gene is TRBJ1-5, the V gene TRBV12-3 or TRBV12-4; a weak D match, TRBD1 (5 bases). The DNA of the CDR3 is TGTGCCAGCAGCATGCGGACAAATCAGCCCCAGCATTTT. Translating gives CASSMRTNQPQHF.